These T cell receptor beta chains were read from a single sample in a study of cytomegalovirus exposure and HLA in healthy donors. TCRdb's table, derived via immunoSEQ multiplex PCR, lists solely in-frame clones and lacks some. The sample shows under 65,000 clones, about 80% of them seen only once. Sequencing was done on a sample of PBMCs. These TCRs come from a man in his fifties or sixties in good health and CMV-seronegative. CDR3s include the opening cysteine and the closing phenylalanine or tryptophan. Fields, in order: clone size, D gene, J gene, V gene, CDR3 DNA, CDR3 protein. A D gene is named only where the DNA matches it firmly. Clone size is shown for a subset of rows, as once, few, many or a class of expanded clone.

clone size: -
D gene: -
J gene: TRBJ1-3
V gene: TRBV6-5
CDR3 DNA: TGTGCCAGCACCAACTCGAACTCTGGAAACACCATATATTTT
CDR3 protein: CASTNSNSGNTIYF

clone size: once
D gene: -
J gene: TRBJ1-5
V gene: TRBV2
CDR3 DNA: TGTGCCAGCACTGGCAGTGGAGGTACGCCCCAGCATTTT
CDR3 protein: CASTGSGGTPQHF

clone size: few
D gene: -
J gene: TRBJ2-7
V gene: TRBV27
CDR3 DNA: TGTGCCAGCAGTCCCGGCGCAGGTATTTTTGGGGAGCAGTACTTC
CDR3 protein: CASSPGAGIFGEQYF

clone size: -
D gene: -
J gene: TRBJ1-2
V gene: TRBV19
CDR3 DNA: TGTGCCAGTAGAATAAGGGGAGGCTATGGCTACACCTTC
CDR3 protein: CASRIRGGYGYTF

clone size: -
D gene: TRBD1
J gene: TRBJ2-4
V gene: TRBV5-4
CDR3 DNA: TGTGCCAGCAGCTTGCGGGACAGGAGTCTACTAGCCAAAAACATTCAGTACTTC
CDR3 protein: CASSLRDRSLLAKNIQYF

clone size: -
D gene: -
J gene: TRBJ2-7
V gene: TRBV7-9
CDR3 DNA: TGTGCCAGCAGCTTAAGTCCCGCTACCTACGAGCAGTACTTC
CDR3 protein: CASSLSPATYEQYF

clone size: -
D gene: -
J gene: TRBJ2-7
V gene: TRBV2
CDR3 DNA: TGTGCCAGCAGTGCGCAGGGTGAGGTCTACGAGCAGTACTTC
CDR3 protein: CASSAQGEVYEQYF

clone size: few
D gene: -
J gene: TRBJ1-5
V gene: TRBV5-6
CDR3 DNA: TGTGCCAGCAGCTTTCGGCCAGGGAGGGCTACTAGCAATCAGCCCCAGCATTTT
CDR3 protein: CASSFRPGRATSNQPQHF

clone size: -
D gene: TRBD2
J gene: TRBJ2-7
V gene: TRBV5-6
CDR3 DNA: TGTGCCAGCAGCGGGGAGGGGCCTAATTCCTACGAGCAGTACTTC
CDR3 protein: CASSGEGPNSYEQYF

clone size: -
D gene: TRBD1
J gene: TRBJ2-7
V gene: TRBV2
CDR3 DNA: TGTGCCAGCAGTGGATTGGGACAGGGTAGTGGGAGAAACTACGAGCAGTACTTC
CDR3 protein: CASSGLGQGSGRNYEQYF

clone size: -
D gene: TRBD1
J gene: TRBJ2-3
V gene: TRBV7-9
CDR3 DNA: TGTGCCAGCAGCTCGACAGGGGTCACAGATACGCAGTATTTT
CDR3 protein: CASSSTGVTDTQYF

clone size: few
D gene: -
J gene: TRBJ2-5
V gene: TRBV2
CDR3 DNA: TGTGCCAGCAGTCCACAGGGTTCACAAGAGACCCAGTACTTC
CDR3 protein: CASSPQGSQETQYF

clone size: -
D gene: TRBD1
J gene: TRBJ2-7
V gene: TRBV10-3
CDR3 DNA: TGTGCCATCAGTGAGTCCGGGGGACAGGGTTCCTACGAGCAGTACTTC
CDR3 protein: CAISESGGQGSYEQYF

clone size: -
D gene: -
J gene: TRBJ1-5
V gene: TRBV6-5
CDR3 DNA: TGTGCCAGCAGCTCGGACTCTAGCAATCAGCCCCAGCATTTT
CDR3 protein: CASSSDSSNQPQHF

clone size: once
D gene: TRBD1
J gene: TRBJ2-7
V gene: TRBV4-2
CDR3 DNA: TGTGCCAGCAGCAGTGAGGGGGCTAGCTACGAGCAGTACTTC
CDR3 protein: CASSSEGASYEQYF

clone size: -
D gene: -
J gene: TRBJ1-1
V gene: TRBV6-1
CDR3 DNA: TGTGCCAGCGGCACAGGGAGACAAGCTTTCTTT
CDR3 protein: CASGTGRQAFF

clone size: -
D gene: -
J gene: TRBJ2-5
V gene: TRBV5-8
CDR3 DNA: TGTGCCAGCAGCTCAACAGGGAGAAAGCAAGAGACCCAGTACTTC
CDR3 protein: CASSSTGRKQETQYF

clone size: few
D gene: -
J gene: TRBJ1-3
V gene: TRBV14
CDR3 DNA: TGTGCCAGCAGCCATCATAACACTGGAAACACCATATATTTT
CDR3 protein: CASSHHNTGNTIYF

clone size: -
D gene: -
J gene: TRBJ2-5
V gene: TRBV6-5
CDR3 DNA: TGTGCCAGCAGAACCCCACTAGCTGGAGAGACCCAGTACTTC
CDR3 protein: CASRTPLAGETQYF

clone size: -
D gene: -
J gene: TRBJ1-1
V gene: TRBV15
CDR3 DNA: TGTGCCACCAGCAGAGACTCTCACACTGAAGCTTTCTTT
CDR3 protein: CATSRDSHTEAFF

clone size: -
D gene: -
J gene: TRBJ1-5
V gene: TRBV6-6
CDR3 DNA: TGTGCCAGCAGCGGAGGAACACTCCACAATCAGCCCCAGCATTTT
CDR3 protein: CASSGGTLHNQPQHF

clone size: -
D gene: -
J gene: TRBJ1-3
V gene: TRBV4-2
CDR3 DNA: TGTGCCAGCAGCCCCCTAGCTGGGACTGGAAACACCATATATTTT
CDR3 protein: CASSPLAGTGNTIYF

clone size: -
D gene: -
J gene: TRBJ2-7
V gene: TRBV18
CDR3 DNA: TGTGCCAGCTCACCGGTCCAAAGGGGTTCCTCCTACGAGCAGTACTTC
CDR3 protein: CASSPVQRGSSYEQYF

clone size: once
D gene: TRBD1
J gene: TRBJ2-2
V gene: TRBV7-3
CDR3 DNA: TGTGCCAGCAGCCGACAGGGAAGCAACGGGGAGCTGTTTTTT
CDR3 protein: CASSRQGSNGELFF

clone size: -
D gene: -
J gene: TRBJ1-5
V gene: TRBV28
CDR3 DNA: TGTGCCAGCAGTTTTGGAACAGGCAATCAGCCCCAGCATTTT
CDR3 protein: CASSFGTGNQPQHF

clone size: -
D gene: -
J gene: TRBJ2-3
V gene: TRBV6-6
CDR3 DNA: TGTGCCAGCACCATAACGAGGGTTGAAGATACGCAGTATTTT
CDR3 protein: CASTITRVEDTQYF

clone size: -
D gene: -
J gene: TRBJ1-6
V gene: TRBV19
CDR3 DNA: TGTGCCAGTAGTACGCAGGGGTGGCATTCACCCCTCCACTTT
CDR3 protein: CASSTQGWHSPLHF

clone size: -
D gene: TRBD2
J gene: TRBJ2-7
V gene: TRBV4-3
CDR3 DNA: TGCGCCAGCAGCCAAGATTTTGGGCTTAGCGGGGGATCCTATCCCTCCTACGAGCAGTACTTC
CDR3 protein: CASSQDFGLSGGSYPSYEQYF

clone size: -
D gene: -
J gene: TRBJ1-1
V gene: TRBV7-2
CDR3 DNA: TGTGCCAGCAGCTTTGGGGGGGTGAACACTGAAGCTTTCTTT
CDR3 protein: CASSFGGVNTEAFF

clone size: few
D gene: TRBD1
J gene: TRBJ2-3
V gene: TRBV14
CDR3 DNA: TGTGCCAGCAGCCAGGGACAGGGTGGACCAGATACGCAGTATTTT
CDR3 protein: CASSQGQGGPDTQYF

clone size: -
D gene: -
J gene: TRBJ2-2
V gene: TRBV6-1
CDR3 DNA: TGTGCCAGCATACTTCTTGGCACCGGGGAGCTGTTTTTT
CDR3 protein: CASILLGTGELFF

clone size: few
D gene: TRBD1
J gene: TRBJ1-2
V gene: TRBV5-1
CDR3 DNA: TGCGCCAGCAGCCGACAGGGGCAAGTCTATGGCTACACCTTC
CDR3 protein: CASSRQGQVYGYTF

clone size: -
D gene: -
J gene: TRBJ2-7
V gene: TRBV7-6
CDR3 DNA: TGTGCCAGCAGCTTAATAGGTGCGTCGGGTAACTCCTACGAGCAGTACTTC
CDR3 protein: CASSLIGASGNSYEQYF

clone size: -
D gene: -
J gene: TRBJ1-5
V gene: TRBV2
CDR3 DNA: TGTGCCAGCAGTCAGGGATACGGGAATCAGCCCCAGCATTTT
CDR3 protein: CASSQGYGNQPQHF

clone size: once
D gene: TRBD1
J gene: TRBJ1-1
V gene: TRBV9
CDR3 DNA: TGTGCCAGCAGCGGACAGGGATCAAGGAACACTGAAGCTTTCTTT
CDR3 protein: CASSGQGSRNTEAFF

clone size: -
D gene: TRBD2
J gene: TRBJ2-5
V gene: TRBV6-5
CDR3 DNA: TGTGCCAGCAGTTATCTAGCGGGGGACCAAGAGACCCAGTACTTC
CDR3 protein: CASSYLAGDQETQYF

clone size: -
D gene: -
J gene: TRBJ1-2
V gene: TRBV9
CDR3 DNA: TGTGCCAGCAGCGTGGAGGGATCTAACTATGGCTACACCTTC
CDR3 protein: CASSVEGSNYGYTF

clone size: -
D gene: TRBD1
J gene: TRBJ1-1
V gene: TRBV5-1
CDR3 DNA: TGCGCCAGCAGCTTGGGGGGACAGGGGGCGCGGGAAGCTTTCTTT
CDR3 protein: CASSLGGQGAREAFF

clone size: -
D gene: -
J gene: TRBJ2-7
V gene: TRBV9
CDR3 DNA: TGTGCCAGCAGCGCGGGACATGCTTACGAGCAGTACTTC
CDR3 protein: CASSAGHAYEQYF

clone size: few
D gene: -
J gene: TRBJ2-1
V gene: TRBV6-1
CDR3 DNA: TGTGCCAGCAGTGAAGCGCTCGACTTCGGGTACAATGAGCAGTTCTTC
CDR3 protein: CASSEALDFGYNEQFF

clone size: -
D gene: -
J gene: TRBJ2-4
V gene: TRBV6-5
CDR3 DNA: TGTGCCAGCAGTTACTCGGCAGGGGGGGCCAAAAACATTCAGTACTTC
CDR3 protein: CASSYSAGGAKNIQYF

clone size: -
D gene: -
J gene: TRBJ2-4
V gene: TRBV7-2
CDR3 DNA: TGTGCCAGCAGCAACCGACAAAAGGCCCACTTC
CDR3 protein: CASSNRQKAHF